This T cell receptor (beta chain) was recorded in a study of T-cell reconstitution after alpha-beta-depleted transplantation in children. Using unique molecular identifiers, the investigators prepared the TCRbeta library. TCRdb re-derived calls from the PCR reads in MiXCR, one entry per CDR3 protein. Of a few hundred thousand distinct CDR3 sequences detected, around 25% appear once; the ten largest clones hold approximately 11%. The germline V gene has CDR1 LGHDT and CDR2 YNNKEL (reference sequence). This CDR3 has 21 amino acids. The V and J ends lost 3 bases and 1 base, in that order; junction bases with no gene match: 19. This clonotype appeared a few times.

The clonotype was recovered from a male patient younger than 18 who had a stem cell transplant for acute lymphoblastic leukemia, so the T cells may come from the graft donor. Sequencing used PBMCs, mostly from graft donor cells, obtained 180 days after TCRalphabeta/CD19-depleted stem cell transplant. This chain uses TRBV3-1 with TRBJ2-5; TRBD2 matches 11 bases. The CDR3 region has the DNA TGTGCCAGCAGCCATACGACAGGGAACCAGCTAGCGGGAGGTTCCCAAGAGACCCAGTACTTC. It encodes CASSHTTGNQLAGGSQETQYF.